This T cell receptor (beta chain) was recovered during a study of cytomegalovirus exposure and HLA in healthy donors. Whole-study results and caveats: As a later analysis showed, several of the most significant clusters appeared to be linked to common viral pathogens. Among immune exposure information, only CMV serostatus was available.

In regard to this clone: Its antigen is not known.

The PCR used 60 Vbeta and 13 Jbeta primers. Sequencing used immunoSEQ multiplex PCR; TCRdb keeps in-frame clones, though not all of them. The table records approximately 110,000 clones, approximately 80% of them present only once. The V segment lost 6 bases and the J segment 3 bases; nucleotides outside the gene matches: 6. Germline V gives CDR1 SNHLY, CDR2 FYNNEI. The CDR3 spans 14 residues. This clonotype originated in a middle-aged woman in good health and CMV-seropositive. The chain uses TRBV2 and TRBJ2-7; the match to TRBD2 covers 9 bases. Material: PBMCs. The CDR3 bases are TGTGCCAGCAGAACCGGGACTAGCAGCTACGAGCAGTACTTC. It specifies CASRTGTSSYEQYF.